This entry describes one T cell receptor beta chain. The PCR contained 60 Vbeta and 13 Jbeta primers. Assay: immunoSEQ multiplex PCR; the TCRdb copy retains only in-frame clones and omits some. The table lists 80,000 to 100,000 clones, 55% to 70% of them singletons. V dropped 6 bases and J dropped 4 bases, with 13 bases sitting between them. Germline CDR1 and CDR2: SGHVS and FQNEAQ. The CDR3 contains 14 residues. The data derive from a study of cytomegalovirus exposure and HLA in healthy donors. The source of this sequence is a woman aged 40-49 years in good health and CMV-seropositive. Input material: PBMCs. This chain links TRBV7-8 with TRBJ1-3; D possibly corresponds to TRBD1 (5 bases). CDR3 DNA: TGTGCCAGCAGTTCTTCAGGGTCGGGAAACACCATATATTTT. Translated: CASSSSGSGNTIYF.